A selection of T cell receptor beta chains follows, all from one sample in a study of T cells expressing NK-cell markers. Following a re-call of the 5' RACE reads, TCRdb has one entry per CDR3 protein and lacks DNA. The table for this sample gives some 140,000 distinct CDR3 sequences. Sequencing was performed on blood T cells: a sorted CD56 or NKG2C T cell subset, CD4+ or CD8+ T cells, or bulk PBMC T cells (not recorded which). The source of these receptors is a woman aged 50 to 60 in good health. The CDR3 runs from the conserved cysteine through the conserved F or W.

j_gene: TRBJ2-1; v_gene: TRBV5-4; CDR3aa: CASSLPSGEYNEQFF
j_gene: TRBJ2-7; v_gene: TRBV3-1; CDR3aa: CASSQVGGYYEQYF
j_gene: TRBJ2-2; v_gene: TRBV2; CDR3aa: CASQTGQGNTGELFF
j_gene: TRBJ2-7; v_gene: TRBV27; CDR3aa: CASRPTGGQDEQYF
j_gene: TRBJ2-7; v_gene: TRBV7-9; CDR3aa: CASSLVGAERYEQYF
j_gene: TRBJ1-2; v_gene: TRBV27; CDR3aa: CASSFDLGRNGYTF
j_gene: TRBJ2-5; v_gene: TRBV12-3/TRBV12-4; CDR3aa: CASSSSSVSRQETQYF
j_gene: TRBJ2-7; v_gene: TRBV20-1; CDR3aa: CSARATSQLPYEQYF
j_gene: TRBJ2-7; v_gene: TRBV30; CDR3aa: CAWSEGLPPYEQYF
j_gene: TRBJ1-5; v_gene: TRBV7-9; CDR3aa: CASSLQGSTQHF
j_gene: TRBJ1-1; v_gene: TRBV19; CDR3aa: CASNSRTGWATEAFF
j_gene: TRBJ2-1; v_gene: TRBV29-1; CDR3aa: CSVEKRETDEQFF
j_gene: TRBJ2-3; v_gene: TRBV6-5; CDR3aa: CASRQRLTYTDTQYF
j_gene: TRBJ2-7; v_gene: TRBV5-1; CDR3aa: CASSLEQGVYEQYF
j_gene: TRBJ2-7; v_gene: TRBV6-5; CDR3aa: CASSYSSSYEQYF
j_gene: TRBJ1-1; v_gene: TRBV12-5; CDR3aa: CASVGDRAAEAFF
j_gene: TRBJ1-3; v_gene: TRBV4-1; CDR3aa: CASSQDEGSGNTIYF
j_gene: TRBJ2-1; v_gene: TRBV20-1; CDR3aa: CSARDALGLAGGHQYNEQFF
j_gene: TRBJ2-1; v_gene: TRBV12-2; CDR3aa: CASRLDTGTSEDEQFF
j_gene: TRBJ2-3; v_gene: TRBV4-1; CDR3aa: CASSIQGEDTQYF
j_gene: TRBJ1-4; v_gene: TRBV6-5; CDR3aa: CASSPGTANEKLFF
j_gene: TRBJ1-2; v_gene: TRBV7-9; CDR3aa: CASSGRTDPTLRYGYTF
j_gene: TRBJ2-1; v_gene: TRBV4-1; CDR3aa: CASSQQDRSEQFF
j_gene: TRBJ2-1; v_gene: TRBV5-4; CDR3aa: CASSLGTSGIYYNEQFF
j_gene: TRBJ2-2; v_gene: TRBV5-5; CDR3aa: CASSDPSVQRGELFF
j_gene: TRBJ2-2; v_gene: TRBV7-7; CDR3aa: CASSTGTGTTGELFF
j_gene: TRBJ2-1; v_gene: TRBV28; CDR3aa: CASSSLVRLEQFF
j_gene: TRBJ2-7; v_gene: TRBV4-2; CDR3aa: CASSQESLTSGSYEQYF
j_gene: TRBJ1-1; v_gene: TRBV29-1; CDR3aa: CSVEDRFGETEAFF
j_gene: TRBJ2-1; v_gene: TRBV5-6; CDR3aa: CASSFGVSSYNEQFF
j_gene: TRBJ2-1; v_gene: TRBV27; CDR3aa: CASSGLAPLEQFF
j_gene: TRBJ2-1; v_gene: TRBV12-3/TRBV12-4; CDR3aa: CASIAGGDNEQFF
j_gene: TRBJ2-1; v_gene: TRBV20-1; CDR3aa: CSARDPRTGVTVNEQFF
j_gene: TRBJ2-2; v_gene: TRBV7-9; CDR3aa: CAGRDGANTGELFF
j_gene: TRBJ2-5; v_gene: TRBV7-9; CDR3aa: CASSSPGRRETQYF
j_gene: TRBJ2-1; v_gene: TRBV24-1; CDR3aa: CATQGSDNEQFF
j_gene: TRBJ2-2; v_gene: TRBV13; CDR3aa: CASSFRDRVLETANTGELFF
j_gene: TRBJ2-7; v_gene: TRBV20-1; CDR3aa: CSARGPGHGGEQYF
j_gene: TRBJ2-3; v_gene: TRBV5-6; CDR3aa: CASIPLGASSTDTQYF
j_gene: TRBJ2-5; v_gene: TRBV11-3; CDR3aa: CASTLRTSGGQETQYF
j_gene: TRBJ1-5; v_gene: TRBV11-2; CDR3aa: CASSLYIDQPQHF
j_gene: TRBJ1-3; v_gene: TRBV11-2; CDR3aa: CASSLGGGLDRSGNTIYF
j_gene: TRBJ2-2; v_gene: TRBV7-3; CDR3aa: CASSGRTGELFF
j_gene: TRBJ2-5; v_gene: TRBV20-1; CDR3aa: CSAKTEPRSQETQYF
j_gene: TRBJ1-5; v_gene: TRBV12-3/TRBV12-4; CDR3aa: CASSLGQPQHF
j_gene: TRBJ1-1; v_gene: TRBV4-1; CDR3aa: CASSASRDNTEAFF
j_gene: TRBJ2-7; v_gene: TRBV5-1; CDR3aa: CASSTAGGAGDPYEQYF
j_gene: TRBJ1-1; v_gene: TRBV28; CDR3aa: CASSSPTENTEAFF
j_gene: TRBJ2-2; v_gene: TRBV3-1; CDR3aa: CASSQFPARELFF